These T cell receptor beta chains were read from a single sample in a study of T cell changes during pregnancy in multiple sclerosis. Clones were read by immunoSEQ multiplex PCR, and TCRdb kept only the in-frame ones, dropping some. Of around 60,000 clones in the sample, 90% to 95% are singletons; the top ten hold 3.5%. The sequenced sample was CD8+ T cells from peripheral blood mononuclear cells, obtained in the third trimester of pregnancy. The receptor set was obtained from a female donor with multiple sclerosis, enrolled in a pregnancy study. The CDR3 runs from the conserved cysteine through the conserved F or W. The order of the fields is CDR3 DNA, CDR3 protein, D gene, J gene, clone size, V gene. The D gene is left open where the match is weak. Clone sizes are given selectively: once, few, many, or a class where the clone is expanded.

TGTGCCAGCAGCCAAGATCCCCGGGGGGTATACGAGCAGTACTTC | CASSQDPRGVYEQYF | TRBD2 | TRBJ2-7 | . | TRBV14
TGCGCCAGCGGCCCTGGACTAGCGGGAGGACGGGCCGGGGAGCTGTTTTTT | CASGPGLAGGRAGELFF | TRBD2 | TRBJ2-2 | once | TRBV4-1
TGTGCCAGCAGTATGAGCGGCACTAGCACAGATACGCAGTATTTT | CASSMSGTSTDTQYF | . | TRBJ2-3 | . | TRBV9
TGTGCCAGCAGTGCTGGACTAGCGGGAGAGGTCTCCTACGAGCAGTACTTC | CASSAGLAGEVSYEQYF | TRBD2 | TRBJ2-7 | . | TRBV6-1
TGTGCCAGCAGCGGTGGACAGAACTATGGCTACACCTTC | CASSGGQNYGYTF | . | TRBJ1-2 | . | TRBV9
TGTGCCAGCAGCTTAATGGGACAGGAGGCCGACGAGCAGTACTTC | CASSLMGQEADEQYF | TRBD1 | TRBJ2-7 | . | TRBV11-1
TGTGCCAGCAGCGGTGTTGCGGGGGCCTTCAATGAGCAGTTCTTC | CASSGVAGAFNEQFF | . | TRBJ2-1 | . | TRBV9
TGTGCCAGCAGCCACGACAGGGGTGGTTACGAGCAGTACTTC | CASSHDRGGYEQYF | TRBD1 | TRBJ2-7 | . | TRBV16
TGTGCCATCAGTGAGTCGGGACAGGGGGAGACAGATACGCAGTATTTT | CAISESGQGETDTQYF | TRBD1 | TRBJ2-3 | . | TRBV10-3
TGTGCCAGCAGCTTAGTGGGAGCAAACACCGGGGAGCTGTTTTTT | CASSLVGANTGELFF | . | TRBJ2-2 | . | TRBV7-3
TGTGCCAGCAGCCCCTTCGGTTTTACTAATGAAAAACTGTTTTTT | CASSPFGFTNEKLFF | . | TRBJ1-4 | . | TRBV9
TGTGCCAGCAGCTTAGGCCCGGTAGTTGAGCAGTTCTTC | CASSLGPVVEQFF | . | TRBJ2-1 | . | TRBV13
TGTGCCAGCAGTTTCCGGTGGACAGGGGGCAGAGAGACCCAGTACTTC | CASSFRWTGGRETQYF | TRBD1 | TRBJ2-5 | . | TRBV28
TGTGCCAGCAGTGACGGCGCGGGAGGAACCGGGGAGCTGTTTTTT | CASSDGAGGTGELFF | TRBD2 | TRBJ2-2 | . | TRBV6-4
TGTGCCAGCAGCGTCGTAGAGACCCAGTACTTC | CASSVVETQYF | . | TRBJ2-5 | . | TRBV7-2
TGTGCCAGCAGCTGCCTTAGTTGCGGCCAAGAGACCCAGTACTTC | CASSCLSCGQETQYF | . | TRBJ2-5 | . | TRBV11-3